The T cell receptor (beta chain) under discussion was sequenced for a study of T cells in Graves' hyperthyroidism and ophthalmopathy. Study-level information: Peripheral blood was drawn at first diagnosis, prior to all treatment.

Germline V gene sequence: CDR1 ENHRY, CDR2 SYGVKD. The length of the CDR3 is 13 residues. V was trimmed by 6 bases and J by 7 bases, leaving 16 bases between them. RNA transcripts were the template for amplifying TCR beta CDR3 regions. The HTBI primer set served for first-round RT-PCR of the TCR CDR3. TCRdb independently ran MiXCR on the multiplex PCR reads; one entry per CDR3 protein. This sample has approximately 420,000 distinct CDR3 sequences, with more than 13% found just once. These patients, aged 18 to 65, had recently diagnosed hyperthyroidism lasting under 2 months. Used for diagnoses were clinical symptoms, serum thyroxine and TRAb, thyroid ultrasound and orbital computed tomography. The table lists this clonotype with a few counts. Its antigen is unknown. Study-level findings and limits: In the blood, most expanded thyroid clonotypes above 0.001 appeared as well.

Material: blood. V gene TRBV10-3 combines with J gene TRBJ2-7, with a weak D call TRBD2 (6 bases). This clonotype was obtained from a woman aged 25 to 39 with Graves' hyperthyroidism. The DNA of the CDR3 is TGTGCCATCAGGCCGGGAGCCTCGCGAGAGCAGTACTTC. This encodes CAIRPGASREQYF.